Each of the 26 T cell receptor beta chains below was sequenced from the same sample in a study of blood T cells in healthy people across ages. A sample-barcoded 5' primer and a J-beta primer mix were used in a second PCR of roughly 7 to 12 cycles. Each CDR3 protein gets one entry after TCRdb re-called the 5' RACE reads with MiXCR. The table lists 1.8 million or so distinct CDR3 sequences, roughly two fifths of them singletons. The specimen sequenced was blood. The receptors originated from a human donor in good health.

The chain carries TRBV5-1 and TRBJ2-3, with D possibly TRBD2 on 6 matching bases. Germline V CDR1 and CDR2: SGHRS, YFSETQ. The V end lost 1 base, the J end lost 2 bases, and 11 bases lay between the germline ends. The CDR3 totals 15 residues. DNA of the CDR3: TGCGCCAGCAGCTTGTTCGGGGGAACCACAGATACGCAGTATTTT. Translation: CASSLFGGTTDTQYF.

V gene TRBV29-1 combines with J gene TRBJ1-2; D unresolved. Per the germline V gene, CDR1 is SQVTM and CDR2 is ANQGSEA. The CDR3 spans 13 residues. V lost 0 bases and J 3 bases, leaving 8 bases between the germline ends. The CDR3 DNA reads TGCAGCGTTGAAGATCGGGTATACTATGGCTACACCTTC. As protein: CSVEDRVYYGYTF.

J is TRBJ2-5 and V is TRBV18; the match to TRBD2 covers 8 bases. There are 16 residues in the CDR3. V trimming: 1 base; J trimming: 5 bases; junction bases outside the gene matches: 9. The germline V gene encodes CDR1 KGHSH and CDR2 LQKENI. The CDR3 protein is CASSPRNGGAVETQYF. CDR3 in DNA: TGTGCCAGCTCACCACGTAACGGGGGGGCTGTCGAGACCCAGTACTTC. Full variable domain (rest looked up from reference TRBV18 and TRBJ2-5): NAGVMQNPRHLVRRRGQEARLRCSPMKGHSHVYWYRQLPEEGLKFMVYLQKENIIDESGMPKERFSAEFPKEGPSILRIQQVVRGDSAAYFCASSPRNGGAVETQYFGPGTRLLVL.

This clonotype has more than one count but fewer than ten. This chain uses TRBV12-3 or TRBV12-4 with TRBJ1-2; TRBD1 aligns across 9 bases. The CDR3 is 17 amino acids. Trimming took 4 bases from V and 7 from J; bases not matched to a gene: 16. The CDR3 loop is CASSSVLVWDRAVGYTF. The CDR3, as DNA: TGTGCCAGCAGTTCTGTCCTTGTGTGGGACAGGGCGGTTGGCTACACCTTC.

The chain carries TRBV24-1 and TRBJ1-5, with 8 nucleotides matching TRBD1. Germline CDR1 reads KGHDR; CDR2 reads SFDVKD. Trimming took 7 bases from V and 4 from J; bases not matched to a gene: 11. There are 16 residues in the CDR3. CDR3 amino acids: CATSDPTGETNQPQHF. CDR3 nucleotide sequence: TGTGCCACCAGCGATCCGACAGGGGAAACGAATCAGCCCCAGCATTTT.

This clonotype showed up just a few times. The gene calls are TRBV28 and TRBJ1-5; D not certain. The CDR3 runs 16 residues. Germline V gene lookup returns CDR1 MDHEN and CDR2 SYDVKM. Trimming left V 6 bases short and J 0 bases short, with 15 bases between. The CDR3 DNA reads as TGTGCCAGCAGAGCAGATCGGGGTGGTAGCAATCAGCCCCAGCATTTT. As protein: CASRADRGGSNQPQHF.

The rearrangement joins TRBV7-6 to TRBJ2-1; D is uncertain. Germline values: CDR1 SGHVS, CDR2 FNYEAQ. The V end lost 4 bases, the J end lost 11 bases, and 9 bases lay between the germline ends. The CDR3 contains 11 residues. CDR3 nucleotide sequence: TGTGCCAGCAGCTCCCGACTTAAGCAGTTCTTC. It specifies CASSSRLKQFF.

The rearrangement uses TRBV4-2 and TRBJ2-7; unclear D gene. V dropped 0 bases and J dropped 3 bases, with 15 bases sitting between them. The CDR3 contains 16 residues. Germline V gene data show CDR1 as LGHNA and CDR2 as YNFKEQ. DNA of the CDR3: TGTGCCAGCAGCCAAGAGGGCAGCCCTCATAACTACGAGCAGTACTTC. The encoded protein is CASSQEGSPHNYEQYF.

This clonotype was counted between two and nine times. The V and J genes are TRBV6-2 or TRBV6-3 and TRBJ2-3; D not resolved. The CDR3 extends over 13 amino acids. The V gene lost 6 bases and the J gene lost 0 bases, with 7 bases spanning the gap. Germline CDR1 and CDR2: MNHEY and SVGEGT. This CDR3 is CASRPPSTDTQYF. In DNA, the CDR3 is TGTGCCAGCAGACCTCCTAGCACAGATACGCAGTATTTT.

V gene TRBV5-6 combines with J gene TRBJ2-7; D is possibly TRBD1 (6 bases). From germline, CDR1 is SGHDT and CDR2 YYEEEE. V was trimmed by 4 bases and J by 2 bases, leaving 13 bases between them. This CDR3 is built from 14 residues. CDR3 sequence: CASSPTWGPYEQYF. The DNA for the CDR3 is TGTGCCAGCAGCCCCACGTGGGGGCCCTACGAGCAGTACTTC.

The genes are TRBV7-6 and TRBJ1-6; a weak D match, TRBD1 (6 bases). The CDR3 loop spans 16 amino acids. The germline gives CDR1 SGHVS, CDR2 FNYEAQ. The V gene lost 5 bases and the J gene lost 8 bases, with 19 bases spanning the gap. The CDR3 DNA is TGTGCCAGCAGCCAGGGGTACGGCAGGGACTATTCACCCCTCCACTTT. It yields the protein CASSQGYGRDYSPLHF.

J is TRBJ2-7 and V is TRBV2; tentatively, D is TRBD1 or TRBD2 (5 bases each). The J call may be in error: the DNA end matches TRBJ2-5 better. The CDR3 has 14 amino acids. Germline CDR1 is SNHLY and CDR2 is FYNNEI. CDR3 in DNA: TGTGCCAGCAGTGAAGATTGGGGGTCGGAGACCCAGTACTTC. Its protein is CASSEDWGSETQYF.

This clonotype was detected once. The V call is TRBV4-3, the J call TRBJ2-3, with a possible D match to TRBD2 (6 bases). Germline CDR1 and CDR2: LGHNA and YSLEER. The CDR3 has 17 residues. The V end was cut by 0 bases, the J end by 2 bases, with 15 bases between. The CDR3 sequence is CASSQDLSGPNTDTQYF. CDR3 DNA: TGCGCCAGCAGCCAAGATCTGAGCGGGCCGAACACAGATACGCAGTATTTT.

The chain joins TRBV15 to TRBJ2-5; D might be TRBD1 (7 bases). The CDR3 spans 16 residues. CDR1 LNHNV and CDR2 YYDKDF come from the germline V gene (reference sequence). V was trimmed by 3 bases and J by 1 base, leaving 15 bases between them. The CDR3 spells CATSSGGGTVQETQYF. The CDR3 DNA reads as TGTGCCACCAGCAGTGGGGGCGGGACAGTCCAAGAGACCCAGTACTTC.

The V gene is TRBV5-1, the J gene TRBJ1-5; possibly TRBD1 for D (6 bases). The CDR3 loop spans 15 amino acids. The germline V gene has CDR1 SGHRS and CDR2 YFSETQ. V lost 5 bases, J lost 0 bases, and 12 bases lay in between. The CDR3 loop reads CASRVGGGSNQPQHF. The CDR3 nucleotides are TGCGCCAGCAGGGTGGGAGGGGGTAGCAATCAGCCCCAGCATTTT.

The rearrangement links TRBV7-2 to TRBJ2-1; 10 bases are shared with TRBD2. Per the germline V gene, CDR1 is SGHTA and CDR2 is FQGNSA. The CDR3 extends over 17 amino acids. The junction had 15 bases not matched to a gene; V was cut back by 6 bases and J by 7 bases. Here the CDR3 reads CASSFPRGSGGSNEQFF. The CDR3 nucleotides are TGTGCCAGCAGTTTCCCCAGGGGTAGCGGGGGGTCGAATGAGCAGTTCTTC.

This clonotype was seen many times. The chain combines TRBV4-1 with TRBJ2-3, with unresolved D. This CDR3 has 12 residues. The germline V gene encodes CDR1 MGHRA and CDR2 YSYEKL. Trimming took 5 bases from V and 6 from J, leaving 9 bases between them. CDR3 DNA: TGCGCCAGCAGCTTCATTGCGGATACGCAGTATTTT. Encoded protein: CASSFIADTQYF.

The V and J genes are TRBV29-1 and TRBJ2-1; the D gene is possibly TRBD2 (5 bases). CDR3 size: 11 residues. Germline values: CDR1 SQVTM, CDR2 ANQGSEA. Trimming pared 7 bases from V and 6 bases from J, leaving 10 bases between. The CDR3 protein is CSASEGNEQFF. CDR3 coding DNA: TGCAGCGCCTCCGAGGGCAATGAGCAGTTCTTC.

The chain carries TRBV20-1 and TRBJ2-1; D gene unclear. There are 15 residues in the CDR3. Germline CDR1 reads DFQATT; CDR2 reads SNEGSKA (reference sequence). The V end was cut by 3 bases, the J end by 2 bases, with 14 bases between. The CDR3 reads CSASDPQYPYNEQFF. CDR3 DNA: TGCAGTGCTAGTGACCCACAATACCCCTACAATGAGCAGTTCTTC.

The V call is TRBV3-1, the J call TRBJ2-4, with TRBD1 matching 12 bases. From germline, CDR1 is LGHDT and CDR2 YNNKEL (reference sequence). V was clipped by 0 bases and J by 13 bases; unmatched bases: 7. The CDR3 totals 15 residues. The CDR3 loop is CASSQDLGTGGKQYF. The CDR3 DNA sequence: TGTGCCAGCAGCCAAGATCTTGGGACAGGGGGCAAGCAGTACTTC.

The chain has TRBV4-3 and TRBJ1-1, with 7 bases lining up with TRBD1. The CDR3 runs to 16 residues. The germline V gene encodes CDR1 LGHNA and CDR2 YSLEER. Germline trimming cut 6 bases from V and 1 base from J; bases unmatched to any gene: 11. CDR3 coding DNA: TGCGCCAGCAGTTTTGGTTCAGGGACAGAGAACACTGAAGCTTTCTTT. It yields the protein CASSFGSGTENTEAFF.

The chain recombines TRBV4-3 with TRBJ1-1; D gene unclear. There are 17 residues in the CDR3. Trimming took off 0 bases at V and 5 bases at J, with 19 bases between the two ends. Germline values: CDR1 LGHNA, CDR2 YSLEER. For the CDR3, the DNA is TGCGCCAGCAGCCAAGATGATATAGCAGATATGGGGACTGAAGCTTTCTTT. Protein sequence: CASSQDDIADMGTEAFF.

V gene TRBV11-2 combines with J gene TRBJ2-5; no firm D call. CDR1 is SGHAT and CDR2 is FQNNGV in the germline V gene. The CDR3 is 13 residues long. V gave up 3 bases and J gave up 4 bases, with 9 bases separating them. CDR3 in amino acids: CASSLGNSETQYF. CDR3 sequence (DNA): TGTGCCAGCAGCTTGGGGAATTCAGAGACCCAGTACTTC.

This sequence joins TRBV20-1 and TRBJ2-1; 7 bases align to TRBD2. J lost 0 bases, V lost 6 bases, and 5 bases had no gene match. Germline V gene sequence: CDR1 DFQATT, CDR2 SNEGSKA (reference sequence). The CDR3 totals 14 residues. This CDR3 reads CSAKAGNSYNEQFF. The CDR3 nucleotides read TGCAGTGCCAAAGCGGGGAACTCCTACAATGAGCAGTTCTTC.

This chain links TRBV7-9 with TRBJ2-2; D gene ambiguous. The CDR3 covers 12 residues. V shed 6 bases and J shed 3 bases, with 5 bases lying between them. Germline CDR1 SEHNR, CDR2 FQNEAQ (reference sequence). The CDR3 DNA reads TGTGCCAGCAGTCCACACACCGGGGAGCTGTTTTTT. It yields the protein CASSPHTGELFF.

Note on this clonotype: Sequence at one end of the junction differs from germline and may be a read error. V gene TRBV7-2 combines with J gene TRBJ2-3; either TRBD1 or TRBD2 may fit D (6 bases each). Germline CDR1 and CDR2: SGHTA and FQGNSA. This CDR3 region has 15 residues. CDR3 sequence (DNA): TGTGCCAACAGCTTTGGGGGGCGCTTCAGGAATACGCAGTATTTT. It yields the protein CANSFGGRFRNTQYF.